What follows describes a single TCR beta chain. Its antigen is still unknown. The repertoire was sequenced with immunoSEQ multiplex PCR; TCRdb's copy has only in-frame clones and lacks some. The sample consists of more than 85,000 clones, approximately 89% of them appearing once. The CDR3 totals 14 residues. V was cut by 6 bases and J by 1 base, with 12 bases left in between. CDR1 and CDR2 from the germline V gene are SGHTA and FQGNSA. These data belong to a study of PD-1 blockade in classical Hodgkin lymphoma. Time point defined: cycle 4 day 1 (C4D1), after less than 7 weeks of nivolumab. Following autologous stem cell transplantation, relapse occurred in every patient, and exposure to brentuximab vedotin varied. General study findings and limits: Whereas CD4+ TCR diversity had risen significantly by C4D1, CD8+ TCR diversity had not.

V usage is TRBV7-2 and J usage is TRBJ1-1; D is unclear. The TCR sequence derives from a human donor with classical Hodgkin lymphoma. Source: peripheral blood mononuclear cells (PBMCs), taken before the fourth cycle of nivolumab. Here the CDR3 DNA reads TGTGCCAGCAGGCCGAGGAGGGAGAACACTGAAGCTTTCTTT. This sequence encodes CASRPRRENTEAFF.